These T cell receptor beta chains were read from a single sample in a study of cytomegalovirus exposure and HLA in healthy donors. Assay: immunoSEQ multiplex PCR; the TCRdb copy retains only in-frame clones and omits some. Here the sample spans about 160,000 clones, approximately 79% being singletons. The specimen sequenced was PBMCs. Source of these receptors: a man aged 55 to 70 in good health and CMV-seronegative. The CDR3 runs from the conserved cysteine through the conserved F or W.

CDR3 protein: CASSPGLGTSGGRTKTQYF
J gene: TRBJ2-5
V gene: TRBV13

CDR3 protein: CASSPRTDGNTIYF
J gene: TRBJ1-3
V gene: TRBV5-1

CDR3 protein: CASSSGAQANYGYTF
J gene: TRBJ1-2
V gene: TRBV7-6

CDR3 protein: CATSRRTDLNSPLHF
J gene: TRBJ1-6
V gene: TRBV15

CDR3 protein: CASSSANSNQPQHF
J gene: TRBJ1-5
V gene: TRBV18

CDR3 protein: CASSSREAEGGDTQYF
J gene: TRBJ2-3
V gene: TRBV2

CDR3 protein: CAWSLGTASLYEQYF
J gene: TRBJ2-7
V gene: TRBV30

CDR3 protein: CATGQPNYGYTF
J gene: TRBJ1-2
V gene: TRBV28

CDR3 protein: CASSAGRQETQYF
J gene: TRBJ2-5
V gene: TRBV27

CDR3 protein: CASSLQGGYGYTF
J gene: TRBJ1-2
V gene: TRBV11-2

CDR3 protein: CASSPLGGGGYTF
J gene: TRBJ1-2
V gene: TRBV4-3

CDR3 protein: CASKQAGSTDTQYF
J gene: TRBJ2-3
V gene: TRBV5-1

CDR3 protein: CSVGLQGDEQFF
J gene: TRBJ2-1
V gene: TRBV29-1

CDR3 protein: CASSQDRTNTGELFF
J gene: TRBJ2-2
V gene: TRBV7-6

CDR3 protein: CASSLTAGRDYYYNEQFF
J gene: TRBJ2-1
V gene: TRBV27

CDR3 protein: CASGWEGSTQYF
J gene: TRBJ2-3
V gene: TRBV12-5

CDR3 protein: CATSEGETQYF
J gene: TRBJ2-5
V gene: TRBV6-5

CDR3 protein: CASSQEEKGNAGELFF
J gene: TRBJ2-2
V gene: TRBV14

CDR3 protein: CASSLARGHGDTQYF
J gene: TRBJ2-3
V gene: TRBV5-6

CDR3 protein: CASSQGLAGAAETQYF
J gene: TRBJ2-5
V gene: TRBV4-3

CDR3 protein: CAISAGLAPLYGYTF
J gene: TRBJ1-2
V gene: TRBV10-3

CDR3 protein: CASSHGQGHSYEQYF
J gene: TRBJ2-7
V gene: TRBV4-3

CDR3 protein: CASSMLAGVANTGELFF
J gene: TRBJ2-2
V gene: TRBV19

CDR3 protein: CASSWDRAQPQHF
J gene: TRBJ1-5
V gene: TRBV7-2

CDR3 protein: CASSDSETSLLETQYF
J gene: TRBJ2-5
V gene: TRBV10-2

CDR3 protein: CASSLGTGGPQPQHF
J gene: TRBJ1-5
V gene: TRBV11-2

CDR3 protein: CASSLGGINIQYF
J gene: TRBJ2-4
V gene: TRBV7-2

CDR3 protein: CASSASWGGAIETQYF
J gene: TRBJ2-5
V gene: TRBV9

CDR3 protein: CASSLDRGRDQPQHF
J gene: TRBJ1-5
V gene: TRBV11-2

CDR3 protein: CASSSPGDRDTQYF
J gene: TRBJ2-3
V gene: TRBV7-2

CDR3 protein: CASSESRGARKLFF
J gene: TRBJ1-4
V gene: TRBV6-1

CDR3 protein: CASSHGQGARDEQFF
J gene: TRBJ2-1
V gene: TRBV18

CDR3 protein: CSSSLVGARNTEAFF
J gene: TRBJ1-1
V gene: TRBV7-9

CDR3 protein: CASSSTGGRYEQYF
J gene: TRBJ2-7
V gene: TRBV27

CDR3 protein: CASSFSGAASYEQYF
J gene: TRBJ2-7
V gene: TRBV11-2

CDR3 protein: CATRGNTEAFF
J gene: TRBJ1-1
V gene: TRBV19

CDR3 protein: CASSPEASSGYTF
J gene: TRBJ1-2
V gene: TRBV18

CDR3 protein: CATRTGDYSYNEQFF
J gene: TRBJ2-1
V gene: TRBV15

CDR3 protein: CASSLSGGPFRGYTF
J gene: TRBJ1-2
V gene: TRBV7-9

CDR3 protein: CASSIGGRGGRRDTQYF
J gene: TRBJ2-3
V gene: TRBV5-1

CDR3 protein: CASSPESTGDGSPLHF
J gene: TRBJ1-6
V gene: TRBV18

CDR3 protein: CASSLGLAGGPRSTDTQYF
J gene: TRBJ2-3
V gene: TRBV7-9

CDR3 protein: CASSFRLAGGVRETQYF
J gene: TRBJ2-5
V gene: TRBV5-6

CDR3 protein: CASSSWDREYEQYF
J gene: TRBJ2-7
V gene: TRBV6-6

CDR3 protein: CASSLKKQGYQPQHF
J gene: TRBJ1-5
V gene: TRBV28

CDR3 protein: CASSLIPGTGGEETQYF
J gene: TRBJ2-5
V gene: TRBV5-6

CDR3 protein: CASSPSDRGSTEAFF
J gene: TRBJ1-1
V gene: TRBV18

CDR3 protein: CASSDRVSGGTEAFF
J gene: TRBJ1-1
V gene: TRBV7-9

CDR3 protein: CASSLGLRGEQFF
J gene: TRBJ2-1
V gene: TRBV7-2

CDR3 protein: CASRRGSTDTQYF
J gene: TRBJ2-3
V gene: TRBV5-5

CDR3 protein: CASSIRDTRAKNIQYF
J gene: TRBJ2-4
V gene: TRBV28

CDR3 protein: CASTQGVVGNQPQHF
J gene: TRBJ1-5
V gene: TRBV5-5

CDR3 protein: CASTGTGGMNTEAFF
J gene: TRBJ1-1
V gene: TRBV7-2

CDR3 protein: CASSAGSDEQYF
J gene: TRBJ2-7
V gene: TRBV11-3